These 28 T cell receptor beta chains share one sample of origin, sequenced in a study of CD8 T cells in ankylosing spondylitis. A single record per CDR3 protein comes from TCRdb applying MiXCR to the 5' RACE reads. The sample contains about 270,000 distinct CDR3 sequences, roughly 32% of which appear only once. The specimen sequenced was blood, either unsorted or a sorted T cell fraction (not recorded which). The receptors originated from a male donor with ankylosing spondylitis or in good health (not recorded which).

In its sample, this clonotype was seen many times. V and J are TRBV20-1 and TRBJ2-5; D is undetermined. In germline, CDR1 is DFQATT, CDR2 SNEGSKA (reference sequence). Trimming stripped 2 bases from V and 5 bases from J, with 24 bases between. CDR3 length equals 17 residues. The CDR3 DNA reads as TGCAGTGCTAGATCTCACTTGGACCCACAAGCCCAGGAGACCCAGTACTTC. Its protein product is CSARSHLDPQAQETQYF.

This clonotype was counted a few times. The chain carries TRBV20-1 and TRBJ2-2, with D possibly being TRBD1 (6 bases). CDR3 size: 15 residues. The V gene lost 5 bases and the J gene lost 1 base, with 14 bases spanning the gap. Germline-derived CDR1 and CDR2 are DFQATT and SNEGSKA (reference sequence). In nucleotides, the CDR3 is TGCAGTGCTCCATCCGGGACAATGAACACCGGGGAGCTGTTTTTT. Its protein is CSAPSGTMNTGELFF.

The V call is TRBV12-3 or TRBV12-4, the J call TRBJ1-2; D is ambiguous. The CDR3 runs 13 residues. V was clipped by 3 bases and J by 3 bases, with 8 bases between them. For the CDR3, the DNA is TGTGCCAGCAGTTTCCCAGGATACTATGGCTACACCTTC. Protein sequence: CASSFPGYYGYTF.

The count of this clonotype is one. The chain uses TRBV10-3 and TRBJ2-1; tentatively, D is TRBD2 (6 bases). In germline, CDR1 is ENHRY, CDR2 SYGVKD. The ends were cut back, 3 bases at V and 2 bases at J, with 11 bases in the middle. This CDR3 region has 15 residues. In DNA form, the CDR3 reads TGTGCCATCAGTGATAGGACTACTACCTACAATGAGCAGTTCTTC. It yields the protein CAISDRTTTYNEQFF.

This sequence joins TRBV29-1 and TRBJ2-2, with 10 nucleotides matching TRBD1. There are 14 residues in the CDR3. The germline V gene has CDR1 SQVTM and CDR2 ANQGSEA. Trimming removed 5 bases from V and 5 bases from J; junction bases left unmatched: 5. As DNA, the CDR3 is TGCAGCGTTCGCTCGGACAGGGGGACCGGGGAGCTGTTTTTT. Amino acids: CSVRSDRGTGELFF.

The chain recombines TRBV6-1 with TRBJ2-2; the D gene is possibly TRBD2 (6 bases). The V gene's germline CDR1 is MNHNS and CDR2 SASEGT. This CDR3 contains 15 residues. The V end was cut by 6 bases, the J end by 1 base, with 12 bases between. CDR3 in DNA: TGTGCCAGCAGAGCCGGGACTGTGAACACCGGGGAGCTGTTTTTT. Translation gives CASRAGTVNTGELFF.

The chain joins TRBV7-8 to TRBJ2-1, with 9 nucleotides matching TRBD2. The CDR3 is 15 residues long. CDR1 SGHVS and CDR2 FQNEAQ come from the germline V gene. With 3 bases clipped from V and 2 bases from J, the junction kept 2 bases outside the gene matches. The CDR3 nucleotides are TGTGCCAGCAGCTTTGCGGGGGGGACCTACAATGAGCAGTTCTTC. Amino acids: CASSFAGGTYNEQFF. Full variable domain (missing parts from reference TRBV7-8 and TRBJ2-1): GAGVSQSPRYKVAKRGQDVALRCDPISGHVSLFWYQQALGQGPEFLTYFQNEAQLDKSGLPSDRFFAERPEGSVSTLKIQRTQQEDSAVYLCASSFAGGTYNEQFFGPGTRLTVL.

This chain joins TRBV7-2 and TRBJ2-1; D is possibly TRBD2 (7 bases). This CDR3 has 13 amino acids. Trimming removed 3 bases at V and 7 bases at J, with 10 bases between. From germline, CDR1 is SGHTA and CDR2 FQGNSA. This chain's CDR3 is CASSFEGGNEQFF. The CDR3 DNA sequence: TGTGCCAGCAGCTTTGAGGGGGGGAATGAGCAGTTCTTC.

This clonotype was seen more than once but under ten times. The chain uses TRBV29-1 and TRBJ2-1; TRBD2 is a possible D gene (6 bases). This CDR3 has 11 amino acids. Trimming left V 3 bases short and J 8 bases short, with 8 bases between. Germline V lookup: CDR1 SQVTM, CDR2 ANQGSEA. The DNA of the CDR3 is TGCAGCGTTGAGCGGGGCTATGAGCAGTTCTTC. Translating gives CSVERGYEQFF.

This clonotype was observed a handful of times. This rearrangement joins TRBV12-3 or TRBV12-4 to TRBJ1-5; D ambiguous. The ends were cut back, 5 bases at V and 2 bases at J, with 7 bases in the middle. This CDR3 has 13 amino acids. As DNA, the CDR3 is TGTGCCAGCAGTATTAAGGGCAATCAGCCCCAGCATTTT. Its translation: CASSIKGNQPQHF.

V is TRBV12-3 or TRBV12-4 and J is TRBJ2-7, with D maybe TRBD1 (5 bases). This CDR3 spans 11 amino acids. The ends were cut back, 5 bases at V and 6 bases at J, with 8 bases in the middle. The CDR3 loop reads CASSQGFEQYF. In DNA, the CDR3 is TGTGCCAGCAGTCAGGGTTTCGAGCAGTACTTC.

The V gene is TRBV6-1, the J gene TRBJ1-1; a possible D gene is TRBD1 (6 bases). This CDR3 has 14 amino acids. Trimming cost V 3 bases and J 1 base, with 9 bases left between them. The germline V gene has CDR1 MNHNS and CDR2 SASEGT. CDR3 residues: CASSDVRGNTEAFF. Written as DNA, the CDR3 is TGTGCCAGCAGTGATGTCAGGGGGAACACTGAAGCTTTCTTT.

CDR3 loop: CAWSDNTGELFF. The DNA of the CDR3 is TGTGCCTGGAGTGACAATACCGGGGAGCTGTTTTTT. The rearrangement joins TRBV30 to TRBJ2-2, with no clear D. The germline V and J ends were trimmed by 1 base and 5 bases, with 5 bases remaining between them. This CDR3 spans 12 amino acids. The V gene's germline CDR1 is GTSNPN and CDR2 SVGIG (reference sequence). Complete variable domain (other parts from reference TRBV30 and TRBJ2-2): SQTIHQWPATLVQPVGSPLSLECTVEGTSNPNLYWYRQAAGRGLQLLFYSVGIGQISSEVPQNLSASRPQDRQFILSSKKLLLSDSGFYLCAWSDNTGELFFGEGSRLTVL.

This clonotype was detected a few times. The V call is TRBV12-3 or TRBV12-4, the J call TRBJ2-5; D gene unclear. The CDR3 loop spans 13 amino acids. V lost 7 bases to trimming and J lost 1 base, with 10 bases between them. The CDR3 region has the DNA TGTGCCAGCACCTTCGGACCCCAAGAGACCCAGTACTTC. It is translated as CASTFGPQETQYF.

This clonotype was detected a few times. This chain connects TRBV18 to TRBJ1-5, with a weak D call TRBD1 (5 bases). CDR3 size: 15 residues. V dropped 4 bases and J dropped 6 bases, with 16 bases sitting between them. Germline V CDR1 and CDR2: KGHSH, LQKENI. CDR3 sequence reads: CASSRTAGTRQPQHF. The CDR3 DNA follows: TGTGCCAGCTCACGAACCGCAGGGACCCGTCAGCCCCAGCATTTT. The complete variable domain, with remaining parts taken from reference TRBV18 and TRBJ1-5, reads NAGVMQNPRHLVRRRGQEARLRCSPMKGHSHVYWYRQLPEEGLKFMVYLQKENIIDESGMPKERFSAEFPKEGPSILRIQQVVRGDSAAYFCASSRTAGTRQPQHFGDGTRLSIL.

The chain has TRBV5-1 and TRBJ1-1; D perhaps matches TRBD1 (5 bases). V dropped 0 bases and J dropped 1 base, with 13 bases sitting between them. CDR1 SGHRS and CDR2 YFSETQ come from the germline V gene. The CDR3 loop spans 16 amino acids. CDR3 sequence (DNA): TGCGCCAGCAGCTTGGGCGAGGGGCGGGCGAACACTGAAGCTTTCTTT. Its translation: CASSLGEGRANTEAFF.

In this sample, this clonotype turned up a few times. The V and J genes are TRBV27 and TRBJ2-5; D not resolved. V was pared by 3 bases and J by 5 bases, with 10 bases between. Germline CDR1 reads MNHEY; CDR2 reads SMNVEV (reference sequence). This CDR3 has 13 amino acids. The CDR3 protein is CASSFAQMETQYF. CDR3 DNA sequence: TGTGCCAGCAGTTTTGCACAGATGGAGACCCAGTACTTC.

V and J are TRBV24-1 and TRBJ2-5, with D perhaps matching TRBD1 (6 bases). The V gene lost 5 bases and the J gene lost 4 bases, with 19 bases spanning the gap. From germline, CDR1 is KGHDR and CDR2 SFDVKD. The CDR3 runs to 16 residues. This CDR3 reads CATSGPVGRGRETQYF. The DNA for the CDR3 is TGTGCCACCAGTGGTCCCGTTGGCAGGGGCCGAGAGACCCAGTACTTC.

This clonotype was found a few times. The chain couples TRBV7-2 to TRBJ2-3; D possibly corresponds to TRBD2 (7 bases). Germline CDR1 SGHTA, CDR2 FQGNSA. V was clipped by 5 bases and J by 0 bases, with 18 bases between them. There are 17 residues in the CDR3. The CDR3 here is CASSRGGGSFSTDTQYF. The CDR3, as DNA: TGTGCCAGCAGCCGCGGGGGCGGGAGCTTTAGCACAGATACGCAGTATTTT.

The rearrangement joins TRBV13 to TRBJ2-4; 9 nucleotides line up with TRBD1. Trimming removed 5 bases from V and 4 bases from J; junction bases left unmatched: 6. This CDR3 contains 15 residues. The germline V gene encodes CDR1 PRHDT and CDR2 FYEKMQ (reference sequence). The CDR3 here is CASSPGGQGKNIQYF. The CDR3 bases are TGTGCCAGCAGCCCGGGAGGACAGGGGAAAAACATTCAGTACTTC.

This chain uses TRBV28 with TRBJ2-1; D tentatively reads TRBD1 or TRBD2 (5 bases each). The CDR3 is 16 residues long. V lost 3 bases to trimming and J lost 6 bases, with 18 bases between them. Germline V gene data show CDR1 as MDHEN and CDR2 as SYDVKM. CDR3 amino acids: CASSLGVLGSRNEQFF. CDR3 nucleotide sequence: TGTGCCAGCAGTTTGGGGGTGCTGGGGTCTCGCAATGAGCAGTTCTTC.

The CDR3 DNA sequence: TGTGCCAGCAGTAGAAGGGACTTCCCGGAATGGGGGAACACTGAAGCTTTCTTT. Translated: CASSRRDFPEWGNTEAFF. The rearrangement joins TRBV28 to TRBJ1-1; TRBD1 is a possible D gene (5 bases). The V gene's germline CDR1 is MDHEN and CDR2 SYDVKM. The V and J ends lost 5 bases and 1 base respectively, with 23 bases between them. This CDR3 is 18 amino acids long.

This clonotype showed up many times. The chain couples TRBV20-1 to TRBJ2-3; 9 nucleotides agree with TRBD2. Germline-derived CDR1 and CDR2 are DFQATT and SNEGSKA (reference sequence). This CDR3 comprises 12 residues. V trimming: 4 bases; J trimming: 8 bases; junction bases outside the gene matches: 4. CDR3 sequence (DNA): TGCAGTGCTACACTAGCGGGTTCTACGCAGTATTTT. Residues: CSATLAGSTQYF.

The chain joins TRBV29-1 to TRBJ2-1; TRBD2 matches at 7 bases. Germline CDR1 reads SQVTM; CDR2 reads ANQGSEA. The CDR3 length is 14 residues. Trimming at V came to 6 bases and at J to 9 bases, leaving 14 bases not matched to a gene. The CDR3 bases are TGCAGCGTGAGGGGAGCGGGGCCCGAGGGTGAGCAGTTCTTC. This gives the protein CSVRGAGPEGEQFF.

The V call is TRBV10-3, the J call TRBJ2-5; 8 nucleotides align to TRBD2. The germline V gene encodes CDR1 ENHRY and CDR2 SYGVKD. The V and J ends lost 9 bases and 5 bases, in that order; junction bases with no gene match: 8. This CDR3 has 13 residues. CDR3 sequence: CAMNGGVRETQYF. CDR3 sequence (DNA): TGTGCCATGAACGGGGGGGTGCGGGAGACCCAGTACTTC.

This clonotype was observed a single time. The J gene is TRBJ1-5, the V gene TRBV20-1; D call uncertain. In germline, CDR1 is DFQATT, CDR2 SNEGSKA (reference sequence). Trimming took off 2 bases at V and 5 bases at J, with 13 bases between the two ends. The CDR3 length is 14 residues. The CDR3 is CSARSGADDQPQHF. The CDR3 DNA reads TGCAGTGCTAGATCGGGTGCGGATGATCAGCCCCAGCATTTT.

The chain carries TRBV29-1 and TRBJ2-5, with D possibly matching TRBD2 (6 bases). Trimming stripped 7 bases from V and 3 bases from J, with 18 bases between. Germline V gene lookup returns CDR1 SQVTM and CDR2 ANQGSEA. There are 14 residues in the CDR3. CDR3 protein: CSAHRWLAEETQYF. The CDR3 region has the DNA TGCAGCGCCCACCGTTGGTTAGCGGAAGAGACCCAGTACTTC.

The chain employs TRBV5-1 and TRBJ1-2, with D perhaps TRBD1 (6 bases). V lost 3 bases and J lost 5, with 11 bases in between. Germline V gene data show CDR1 as SGHRS and CDR2 as YFSETQ. The CDR3 length is 13 residues. The CDR3 region has the DNA TGCGCCAGCAGCTCGGACAGAAAGTATGGCTACACCTTC. It is translated as CASSSDRKYGYTF.